This T cell receptor beta chain was profiled in a study of T-cell reconstitution after alpha-beta-depleted transplantation in children. Molecular barcoding with unique molecular identifiers was used for the TCRbeta library. TCRdb processed the PCR reads anew with MiXCR; each CDR3 protein has one entry. The data show over 85,000 distinct CDR3 sequences, under 9% seen once. General observations from the study: From newly produced T cells came most of the T-cell counts and diversity one year after transplant. Surviving recipient T cells and thymic progenitors produced the high day-60 TCRbeta diversity seen in some patients.

This clonotype was detected a few times. The antigen is unknown. Germline V lookup: CDR1 DFQATT, CDR2 SNEGSKA (reference sequence). The CDR3 consists of 14 residues. V was pared by 6 bases and J by 7 bases, with 22 bases between. The receptor's source is a boy aged 2 to 10 with acute lymphoblastic leukemia, due to receive a stem cell transplant. The chain joins TRBV20-1 to TRBJ2-7, with D possibly matching TRBD2 (5 bases). Source: PBMCs, taken before TCRalphabeta/CD19-depleted stem cell transplant. CDR3 protein: CSAERRSGTGEQYF. The CDR3 DNA is TGCAGTGCAGAGAGGCGATCCGGAACGGGAGAGCAGTACTTC.